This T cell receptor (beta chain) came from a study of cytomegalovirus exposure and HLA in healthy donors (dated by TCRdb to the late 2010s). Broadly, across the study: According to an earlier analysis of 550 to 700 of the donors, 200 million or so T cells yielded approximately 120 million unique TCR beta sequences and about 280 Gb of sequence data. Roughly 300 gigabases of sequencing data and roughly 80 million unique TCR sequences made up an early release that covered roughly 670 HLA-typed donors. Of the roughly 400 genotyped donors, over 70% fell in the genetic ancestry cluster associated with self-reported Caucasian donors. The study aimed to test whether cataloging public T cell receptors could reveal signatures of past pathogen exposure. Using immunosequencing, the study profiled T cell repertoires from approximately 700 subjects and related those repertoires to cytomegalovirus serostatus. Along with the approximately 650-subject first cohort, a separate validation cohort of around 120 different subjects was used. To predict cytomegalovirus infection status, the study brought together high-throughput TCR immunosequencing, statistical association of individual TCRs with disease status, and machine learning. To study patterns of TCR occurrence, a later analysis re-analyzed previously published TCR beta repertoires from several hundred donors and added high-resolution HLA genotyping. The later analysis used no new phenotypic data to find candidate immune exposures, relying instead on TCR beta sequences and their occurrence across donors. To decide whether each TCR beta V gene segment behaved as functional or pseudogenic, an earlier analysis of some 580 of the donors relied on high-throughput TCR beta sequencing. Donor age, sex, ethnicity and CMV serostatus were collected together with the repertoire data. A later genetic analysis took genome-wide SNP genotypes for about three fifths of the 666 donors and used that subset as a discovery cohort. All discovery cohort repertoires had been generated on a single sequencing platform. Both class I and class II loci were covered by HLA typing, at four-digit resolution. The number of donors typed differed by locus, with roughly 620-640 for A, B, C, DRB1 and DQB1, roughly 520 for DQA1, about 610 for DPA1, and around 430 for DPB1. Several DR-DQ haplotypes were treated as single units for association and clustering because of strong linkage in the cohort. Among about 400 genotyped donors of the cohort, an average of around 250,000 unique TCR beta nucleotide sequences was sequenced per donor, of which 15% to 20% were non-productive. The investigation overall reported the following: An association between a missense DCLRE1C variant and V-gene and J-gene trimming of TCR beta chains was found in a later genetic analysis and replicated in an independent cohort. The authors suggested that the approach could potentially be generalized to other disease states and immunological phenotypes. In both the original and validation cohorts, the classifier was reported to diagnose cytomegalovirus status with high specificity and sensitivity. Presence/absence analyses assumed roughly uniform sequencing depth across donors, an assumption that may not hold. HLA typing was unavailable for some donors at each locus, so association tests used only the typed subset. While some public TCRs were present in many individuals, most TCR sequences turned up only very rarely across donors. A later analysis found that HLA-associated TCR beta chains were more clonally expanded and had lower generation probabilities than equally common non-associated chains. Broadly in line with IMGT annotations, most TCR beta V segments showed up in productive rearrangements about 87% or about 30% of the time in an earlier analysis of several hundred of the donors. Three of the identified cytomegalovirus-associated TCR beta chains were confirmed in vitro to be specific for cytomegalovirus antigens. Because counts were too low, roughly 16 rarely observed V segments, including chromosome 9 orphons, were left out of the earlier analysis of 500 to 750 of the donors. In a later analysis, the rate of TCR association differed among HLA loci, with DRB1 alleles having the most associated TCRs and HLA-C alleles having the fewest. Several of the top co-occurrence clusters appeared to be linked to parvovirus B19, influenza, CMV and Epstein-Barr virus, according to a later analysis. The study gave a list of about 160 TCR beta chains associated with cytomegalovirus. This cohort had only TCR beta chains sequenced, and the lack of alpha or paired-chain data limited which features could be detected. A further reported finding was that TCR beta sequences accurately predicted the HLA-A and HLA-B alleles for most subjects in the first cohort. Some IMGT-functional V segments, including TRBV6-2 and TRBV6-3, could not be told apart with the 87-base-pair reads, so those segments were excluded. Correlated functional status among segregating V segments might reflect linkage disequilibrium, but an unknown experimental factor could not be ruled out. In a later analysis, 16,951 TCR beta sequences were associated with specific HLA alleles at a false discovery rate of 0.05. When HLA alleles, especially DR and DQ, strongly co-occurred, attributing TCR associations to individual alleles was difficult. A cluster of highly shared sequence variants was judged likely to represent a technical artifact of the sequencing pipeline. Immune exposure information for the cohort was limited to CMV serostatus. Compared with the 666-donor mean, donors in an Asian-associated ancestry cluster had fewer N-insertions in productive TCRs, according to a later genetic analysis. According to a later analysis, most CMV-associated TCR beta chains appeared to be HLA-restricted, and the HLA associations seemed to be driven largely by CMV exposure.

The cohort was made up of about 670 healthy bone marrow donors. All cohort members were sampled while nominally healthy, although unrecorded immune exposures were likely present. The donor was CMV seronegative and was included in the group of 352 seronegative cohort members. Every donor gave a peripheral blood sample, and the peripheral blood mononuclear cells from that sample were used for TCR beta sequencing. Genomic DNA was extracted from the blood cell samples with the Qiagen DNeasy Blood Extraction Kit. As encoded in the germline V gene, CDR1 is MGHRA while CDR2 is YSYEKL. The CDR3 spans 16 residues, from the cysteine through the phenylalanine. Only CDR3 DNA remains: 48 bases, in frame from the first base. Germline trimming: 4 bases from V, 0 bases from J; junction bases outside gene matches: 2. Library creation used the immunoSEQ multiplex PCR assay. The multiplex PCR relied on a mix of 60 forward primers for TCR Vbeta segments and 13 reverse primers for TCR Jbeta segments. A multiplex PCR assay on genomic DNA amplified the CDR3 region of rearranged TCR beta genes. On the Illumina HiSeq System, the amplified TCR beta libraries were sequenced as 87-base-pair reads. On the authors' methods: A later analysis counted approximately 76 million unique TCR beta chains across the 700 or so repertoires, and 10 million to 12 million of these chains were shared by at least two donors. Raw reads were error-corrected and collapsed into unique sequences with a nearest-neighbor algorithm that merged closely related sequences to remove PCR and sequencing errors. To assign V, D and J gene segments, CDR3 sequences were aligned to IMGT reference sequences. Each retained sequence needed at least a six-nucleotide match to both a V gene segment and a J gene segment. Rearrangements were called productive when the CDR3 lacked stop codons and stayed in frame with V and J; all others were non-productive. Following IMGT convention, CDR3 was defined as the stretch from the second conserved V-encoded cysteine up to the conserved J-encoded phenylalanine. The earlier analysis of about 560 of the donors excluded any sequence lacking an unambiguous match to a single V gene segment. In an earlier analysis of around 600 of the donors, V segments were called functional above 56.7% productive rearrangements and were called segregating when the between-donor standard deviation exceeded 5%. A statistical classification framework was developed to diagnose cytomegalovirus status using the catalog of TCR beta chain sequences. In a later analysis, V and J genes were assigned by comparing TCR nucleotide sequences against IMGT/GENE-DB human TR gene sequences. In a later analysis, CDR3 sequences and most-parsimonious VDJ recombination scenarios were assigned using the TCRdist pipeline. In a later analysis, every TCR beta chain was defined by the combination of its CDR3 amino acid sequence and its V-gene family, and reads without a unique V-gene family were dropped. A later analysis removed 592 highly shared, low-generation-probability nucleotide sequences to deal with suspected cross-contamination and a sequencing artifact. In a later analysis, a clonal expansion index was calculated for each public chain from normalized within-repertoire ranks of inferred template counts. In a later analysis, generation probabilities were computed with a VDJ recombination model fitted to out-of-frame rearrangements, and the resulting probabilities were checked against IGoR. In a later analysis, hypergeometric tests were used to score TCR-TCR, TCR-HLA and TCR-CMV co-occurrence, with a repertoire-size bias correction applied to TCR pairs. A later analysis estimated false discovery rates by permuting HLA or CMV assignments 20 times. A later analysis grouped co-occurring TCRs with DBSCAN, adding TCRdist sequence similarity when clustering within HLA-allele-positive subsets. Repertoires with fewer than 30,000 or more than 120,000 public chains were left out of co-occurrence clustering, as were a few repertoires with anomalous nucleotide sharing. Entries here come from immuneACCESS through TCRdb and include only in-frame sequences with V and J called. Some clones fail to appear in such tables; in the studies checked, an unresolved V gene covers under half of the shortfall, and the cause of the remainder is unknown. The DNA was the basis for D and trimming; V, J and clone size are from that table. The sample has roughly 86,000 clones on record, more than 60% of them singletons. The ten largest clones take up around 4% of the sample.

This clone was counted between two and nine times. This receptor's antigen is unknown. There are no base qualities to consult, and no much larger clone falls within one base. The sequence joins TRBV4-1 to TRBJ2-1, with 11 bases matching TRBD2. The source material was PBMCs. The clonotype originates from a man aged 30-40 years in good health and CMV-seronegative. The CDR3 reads CASSPGLAGSYNEQFF. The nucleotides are TGCGCCAGCAGCCCAGGACTAGCGGGCTCCTACAATGAGCAGTTCTTC.